This T cell receptor beta chain comes out of a study of cytomegalovirus exposure and HLA in healthy donors. Using immunoSEQ multiplex PCR, the repertoire was profiled, and TCRdb retains in-frame clones only, with some absent. The sample consists of about 360,000 clones, 80% to 90% of them appearing once. Comments on this clone: Its antigen is not known.

The donors were part of the roughly 120-subject validation cohort, which stood apart from the approximately 670-subject first cohort. The germline CDR1 and CDR2 sequences are MGHRA and YSYEKL. V shed 1 base and J shed 0 bases, with 9 bases lying between them. The CDR3 is made up of 15 amino acids. Whole-study results and caveats: Researchers reported that three CMV-associated chains were confirmed in vitro as CMV antigen-specific.

Sequencing used PBMCs. The receptor was derived from a young woman in good health and CMV-seronegative. The chain uses TRBV4-1 and TRBJ1-1, with D maybe TRBD1 (6 bases). The CDR3 region has the DNA TGCGCCAGCAGCCAAGTTTCAGGGGTGAACACTGAAGCTTTCTTT. Encoded protein: CASSQVSGVNTEAFF.